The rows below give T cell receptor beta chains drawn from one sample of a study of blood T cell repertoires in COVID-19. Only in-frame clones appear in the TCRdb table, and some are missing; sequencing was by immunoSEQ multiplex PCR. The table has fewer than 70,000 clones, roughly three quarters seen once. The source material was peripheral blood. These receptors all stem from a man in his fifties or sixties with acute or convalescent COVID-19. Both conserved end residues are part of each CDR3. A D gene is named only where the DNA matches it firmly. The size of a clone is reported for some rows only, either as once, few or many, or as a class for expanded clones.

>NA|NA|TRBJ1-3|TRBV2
CASRAWRATGNTIYF
TGTGCCAGCAGGGCCTGGAGGGCTACTGGAAACACCATATATTTT
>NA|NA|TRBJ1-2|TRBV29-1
CSAGRANYGYTF
TGCAGCGCAGGGAGGGCTAACTATGGCTACACCTTC
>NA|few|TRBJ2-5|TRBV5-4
CASSFGVAEETQYF
TGTGCCAGCAGCTTTGGGGTAGCGGAAGAGACCCAGTACTTC
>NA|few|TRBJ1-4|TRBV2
CASGRVNEKLFF
TGTGCCTCAGGGAGGGTTAATGAAAAACTGTTTTTT
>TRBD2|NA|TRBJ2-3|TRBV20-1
CSAGGGLAGGTDTQYF
TGCAGTGCTGGTGGGGGACTAGCGGGGGGCACAGATACGCAGTATTTT
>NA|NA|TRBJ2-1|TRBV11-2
CASSLDLSSYNEQFF
TGTGCCAGCAGCTTAGATCTGAGCTCCTACAATGAGCAGTTCTTC
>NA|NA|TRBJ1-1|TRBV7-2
CASSLQGRGTEAFF
TGTGCCAGCAGCTTACAGGGCCGAGGCACTGAAGCTTTCTTT
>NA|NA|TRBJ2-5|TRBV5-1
CASSPGTVGRETQYF
TGCGCCAGCAGCCCCGGGACAGTGGGGAGGGAGACCCAGTACTTC
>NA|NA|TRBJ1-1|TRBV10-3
CASQRGAEAFF
TGTGCCAGCCAAAGGGGCGCTGAAGCTTTCTTT
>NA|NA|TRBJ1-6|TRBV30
CAWAGGSNSPLHF
TGTGCCTGGGCCGGAGGGAGCAATTCACCCCTCCACTTT
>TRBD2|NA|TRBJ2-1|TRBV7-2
CASSLKAGGSREQFF
TGTGCCAGCAGCTTAAAGGCGGGGGGAAGTCGGGAGCAGTTCTTC
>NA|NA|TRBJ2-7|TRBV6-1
CASSEPEGQQYF
TGTGCCAGCAGTGAACCGGAGGGGCAACAGTACTTC
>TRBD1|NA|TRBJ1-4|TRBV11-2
CASSAVRTGDEKLFF
TGTGCCAGCAGTGCCGTCAGGACAGGGGATGAAAAACTGTTTTTT
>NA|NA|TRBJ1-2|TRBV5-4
CASSLTANYGYTF
TGTGCCAGCAGCTTGACAGCTAACTATGGCTACACCTTC
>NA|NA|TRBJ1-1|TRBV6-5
CATSGNTEAFF
TGTGCCACCTCGGGGAACACTGAAGCTTTCTTT
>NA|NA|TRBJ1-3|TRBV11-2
CASSLDSAGSGNTIYF
TGTGCCAGCAGCTTAGATAGCGCAGGCTCTGGAAACACCATATATTTT
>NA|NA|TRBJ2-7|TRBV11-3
CASSPPYSYEQYF
TGTGCCAGCAGCCCCCCTTATTCCTACGAGCAGTACTTC
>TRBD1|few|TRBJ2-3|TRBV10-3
CAIQGAVSTDTQYF
TGTGCCATCCAGGGGGCAGTAAGCACAGATACGCAGTATTTT
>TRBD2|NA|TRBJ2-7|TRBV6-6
CASSSGRSSYEQYF
TGTGCCAGCAGCTCCGGGAGGTCCTCCTACGAGCAGTACTTC
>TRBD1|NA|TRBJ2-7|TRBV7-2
CASSQRTGSYEQYF
TGTGCCAGCAGCCAACGGACAGGGAGTTACGAGCAGTACTTC
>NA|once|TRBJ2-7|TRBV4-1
CASSQDLGSYEQYF
TGCGCCAGCAGCCAAGATTTAGGGAGCTACGAGCAGTACTTC
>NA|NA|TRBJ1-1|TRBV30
CAWRLQGSNTEAFF
TGTGCCTGGAGGCTACAGGGATCGAACACTGAAGCTTTCTTT
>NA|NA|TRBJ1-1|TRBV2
CASSTKGGTEAFF
TGTGCCAGCAGTACCAAGGGAGGCACTGAAGCTTTCTTT
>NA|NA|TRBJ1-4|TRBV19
CASSRGGSNEKLFF
TGTGCCAGTAGTCGGGGGGGTAGTAATGAAAAACTGTTTTTT
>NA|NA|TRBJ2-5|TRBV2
CASRSGETQYF
TGTGCCAGCAGGTCGGGAGAGACCCAGTACTTC
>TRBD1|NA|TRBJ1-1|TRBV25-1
CASSARTGGVSGEAFF
TGTGCCAGCAGTGCACGGACAGGGGGAGTATCTGGTGAAGCTTTCTTT
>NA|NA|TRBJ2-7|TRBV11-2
CASSWGGRQNEQYF
TGTGCCAGCAGTTGGGGGGGGCGACAAAACGAGCAGTACTTC
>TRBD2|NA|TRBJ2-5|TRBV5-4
CASSLRLASQETQYF
TGTGCCAGCAGCCTCCGACTAGCAAGTCAAGAGACCCAGTACTTC
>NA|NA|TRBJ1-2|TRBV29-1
CSVAVIKSGGGYGYTF
TGCAGCGTTGCCGTAATTAAATCGGGTGGTGGCTATGGCTACACCTTC
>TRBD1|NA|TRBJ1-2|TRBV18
CASSPDRDQYGYTF
TGTGCCAGCTCACCGGACAGGGACCAATATGGCTACACCTTC
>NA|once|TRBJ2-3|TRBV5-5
CASSLTAAADTQYF
TGTGCCAGCAGCTTAACAGCGGCTGCAGATACGCAGTATTTT
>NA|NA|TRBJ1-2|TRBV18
CASSPSRVGLAYGYTF
TGTGCCAGCTCCCCCAGCCGTGTCGGTTTAGCTTATGGCTACACCTTC
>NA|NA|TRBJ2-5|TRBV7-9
CASSSPPTSTGFQETQYF
TGTGCCAGCAGCTCCCCTCCAACCTCGACAGGATTTCAAGAGACCCAGTACTTC
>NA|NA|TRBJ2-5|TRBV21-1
CASSRTGVLTETQYF
TGTGCCAGCAGTAGGACAGGGGTATTGACGGAGACCCAGTACTTC
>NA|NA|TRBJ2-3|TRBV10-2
CASSEGVTGRF
TGCGCCAGCAGTGAGGGGGTGACAGGGAGGTTT
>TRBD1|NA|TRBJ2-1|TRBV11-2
CASSSKKGAAYNEQFF
TGTGCCAGCAGCTCCAAGAAGGGGGCCGCTTACAATGAGCAGTTCTTC
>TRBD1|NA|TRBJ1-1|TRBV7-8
CASSSGQRILNTEAFF
TGTGCCAGCAGCTCGGGACAGAGAATCTTGAACACTGAAGCTTTCTTT
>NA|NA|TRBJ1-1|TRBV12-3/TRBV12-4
CASSFFRNTEAFF
TGTGCCAGCAGTTTTTTTCGGAACACTGAAGCTTTCTTT
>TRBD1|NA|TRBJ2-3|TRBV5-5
CASSLGQGASDTQYF
TGTGCCAGCAGCTTAGGACAGGGGGCGTCAGATACGCAGTATTTT
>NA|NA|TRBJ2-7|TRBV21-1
CASSKGRGNRPSYEQYF
TGTGCCAGCAGCAAAGGGAGAGGGAATCGGCCATCCTACGAGCAGTACTTC
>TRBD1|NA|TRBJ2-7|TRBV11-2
CASSIWTGGEQYF
TGTGCCAGCAGCATCTGGACAGGGGGCGAGCAGTACTTC
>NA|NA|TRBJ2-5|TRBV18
CASSPAGQETQYF
TGTGCCAGCTCACCGGCAGGGCAAGAGACCCAGTACTTC
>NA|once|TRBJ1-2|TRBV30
CAWSPAGNYGYTF
TGTGCCTGGAGTCCAGCCGGGAACTATGGCTACACCTTC
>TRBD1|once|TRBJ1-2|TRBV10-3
CAISEPGQVVYYYGYTF
TGTGCCATCAGTGAACCGGGACAGGTCGTTTACTACTATGGCTACACCTTC